This TCR beta chain was retrieved from a study of blood T cell repertoires in COVID-19. The germline CDR1 and CDR2 sequences are MGHDK and SYGVNS. Trimming shortened V by 3 bases and J by 4 bases, and 10 bases separated the two germline ends. The CDR3 totals 14 residues. Libraries were prepared by immunoSEQ multiplex PCR; TCRdb keeps only in-frame clonotypes and omits some of them. Among around 310,000 clones listed, approximately 89% were seen once. Material for sequencing was PBMCs or T cells enriched from blood (not recorded which). V usage is TRBV25-1 and J usage is TRBJ2-4; D may be TRBD2 (5 bases). The clonotype was recovered from a woman under 40 who had recovered from COVID-19. The CDR3 loop is CASSDPGLKNIQYF. CDR3 coding DNA: TGTGCCAGCAGTGACCCTGGACTGAAAAACATTCAGTACTTC.